This T cell receptor beta chain was retrieved from a study of blood T cell repertoires in COVID-19. Study as a whole: PBMCs, B-cell-depleted T cells, or T cells were the source of the cDNA or gDNA that made up the material.

Libraries were prepared by immunoSEQ multiplex PCR; TCRdb keeps only in-frame clonotypes and omits some of them. The sample consists of approximately 240,000 clones, approximately 80% of them appearing once. This CDR3 comprises 19 residues. Germline V gives CDR1 MNHEY, CDR2 SVGEGT. V shed 2 bases and J 0 bases; nucleotides not matched to a gene: 11. The sequenced sample consisted of peripheral blood. The receptor's source is a woman in her fifties or sixties with active or convalescent COVID-19. The genes are TRBV6-2 or TRBV6-3 and TRBJ2-1; 9 nucleotides agree with TRBD2. The chain's CDR3 is CASSYDPSGDDSSYNEQFF. CDR3 sequence (DNA): TGTGCCAGCAGTTACGACCCTAGCGGGGACGATAGCTCCTACAATGAGCAGTTCTTC.